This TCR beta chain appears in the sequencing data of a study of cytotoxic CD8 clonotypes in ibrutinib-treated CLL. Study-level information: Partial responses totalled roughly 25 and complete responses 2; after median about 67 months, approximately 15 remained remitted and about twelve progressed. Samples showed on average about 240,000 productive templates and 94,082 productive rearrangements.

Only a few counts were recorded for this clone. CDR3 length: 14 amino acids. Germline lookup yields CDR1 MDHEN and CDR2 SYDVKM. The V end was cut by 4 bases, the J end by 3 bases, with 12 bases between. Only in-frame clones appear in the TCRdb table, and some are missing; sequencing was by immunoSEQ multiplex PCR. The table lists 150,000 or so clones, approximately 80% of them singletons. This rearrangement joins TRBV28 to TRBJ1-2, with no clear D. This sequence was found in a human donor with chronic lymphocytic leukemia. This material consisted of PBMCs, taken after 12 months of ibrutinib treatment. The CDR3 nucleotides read TGTGCCAGCAGTTACGCAGGCAGAGACTATGGCTACACCTTC. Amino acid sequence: CASSYAGRDYGYTF.